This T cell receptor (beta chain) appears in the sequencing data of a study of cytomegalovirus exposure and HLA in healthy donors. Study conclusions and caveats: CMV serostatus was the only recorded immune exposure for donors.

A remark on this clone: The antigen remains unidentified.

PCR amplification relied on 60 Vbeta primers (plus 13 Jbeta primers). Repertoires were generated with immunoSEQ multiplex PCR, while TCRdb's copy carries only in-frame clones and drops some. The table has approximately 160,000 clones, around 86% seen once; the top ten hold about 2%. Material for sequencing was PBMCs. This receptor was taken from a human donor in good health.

The CDR3 loop reads CAITPAGMNTEAFF. The DNA for the CDR3 is TGTGCCATCACCCCCGCAGGGATGAACACTGAAGCTTTCTTT. The J gene is TRBJ1-1, the V gene TRBV10-3; tentative D call: TRBD1 (5 bases). The germline CDR1 and CDR2 sequences are ENHRY and SYGVKD. With 7 bases removed from V and 0 bases from J, the gap between germline ends came to 12 bases. This CDR3 is built from 14 residues.